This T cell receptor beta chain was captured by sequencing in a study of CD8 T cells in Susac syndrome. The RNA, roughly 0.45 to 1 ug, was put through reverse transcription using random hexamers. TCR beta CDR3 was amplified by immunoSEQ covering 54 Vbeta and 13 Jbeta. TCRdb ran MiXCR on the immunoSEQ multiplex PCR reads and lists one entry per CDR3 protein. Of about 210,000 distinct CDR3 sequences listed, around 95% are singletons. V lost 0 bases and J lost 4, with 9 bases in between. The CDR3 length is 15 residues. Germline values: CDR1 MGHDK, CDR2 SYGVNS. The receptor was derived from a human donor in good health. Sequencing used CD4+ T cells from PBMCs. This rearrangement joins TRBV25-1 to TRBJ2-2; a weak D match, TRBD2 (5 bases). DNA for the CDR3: TGTGCCAGCAGTGAATATACTGGGAGCACCGGGGAGCTGTTTTTT. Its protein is CASSEYTGSTGELFF.